This passage covers 15 T cell receptor beta chains from one sample sequenced in a study of long-term antiretroviral therapy in people with HIV. Version v3.0 of the immunoSEQ assay ran at survey level. Sequenced by immunoSEQ multiplex PCR; TCRdb stores in-frame clones only, minus some. This sample has 15,000 to 20,000 clones, with under 80% found just once. Source: unsorted PBMCs, taken 2.1 years before starting antiretroviral therapy. These receptors all come from a man under 40 with HIV.

This chain links TRBV5-1 with TRBJ2-5; D is unresolved. V gave up 0 bases and J gave up 0 bases, with 6 bases separating them. Germline loops: CDR1 SGHRS, CDR2 YFSETQ. The CDR3 spans 14 residues. The CDR3 sequence: CASSLETYQETQYF. The CDR3 coding sequence is TGCGCCAGCAGCTTGGAGACATACCAAGAGACCCAGTACTTC.

This clone was picked up a small number of times. The chain combines TRBV5-1 with TRBJ2-1, with 7 bases lining up with TRBD1. The CDR3 loop spans 14 amino acids. CDR1 SGHRS and CDR2 YFSETQ come from the germline V gene. V lost 5 bases to trimming and J lost 6 bases; unmatched junction nucleotides: 8. The CDR3 is CASRRQGAPNEQFF. DNA of the CDR3: TGCGCCAGCAGAAGACAGGGAGCTCCCAATGAGCAGTTCTTC.

V and J are TRBV4-3 and TRBJ2-1; 13 bases fit TRBD2. This CDR3 is built from 17 residues. The germline gives CDR1 LGHNA, CDR2 YSLEER. J lost 6 bases, V lost 0 bases, and 5 bases had no gene match. The CDR3 reads CASSQEVGLAGVNEQFF. Written as DNA, the CDR3 is TGCGCCAGCAGCCAAGAGGTAGGACTAGCGGGAGTCAATGAGCAGTTCTTC.

This clone was recorded a few times. In nucleotides, the CDR3 is TGTGCCAGCTCACCATCTAACAGGGCCGATCAGCCCCAGCATTTT. This encodes CASSPSNRADQPQHF. The chain is built from TRBV18 and TRBJ1-5; tentative D call: TRBD1 (6 bases). Between the trimmed V and J ends, which lost 2 bases and 5 bases, there was a span of 13 bases. CDR3 length: 15 amino acids. Germline V lookup: CDR1 KGHSH, CDR2 LQKENI.

The gene calls are TRBV19 and TRBJ1-2, with TRBD1 matching 9 bases. V was pared by 5 bases and J by 5 bases, with 9 bases of the junction left unmatched. This CDR3 spans 15 amino acids. From germline, CDR1 is LNHDA and CDR2 SQIVND (reference sequence). The CDR3 spells CASSLSTGGSYGYTF. CDR3 nucleotides: TGTGCCAGTAGTCTTTCCACAGGGGGCAGTTATGGCTACACCTTC.

This clone was detected a few times. This chain links TRBV4-3 with TRBJ2-7; weak D call: TRBD2 (7 bases). Trimming removed 1 base from V and 7 bases from J, with 17 bases in between. CDR1 is LGHNA and CDR2 is YSLEER in the germline V gene. This CDR3 region has 15 residues. Here the CDR3 DNA reads TGCGCCAGCAGCCAAGGGATAGGGGGGGGCCGGGAGCAGTACTTC. Residues: CASSQGIGGGREQYF.

The chain carries TRBV7-9 and TRBJ2-7, with a possible D match to TRBD1 (6 bases). The V end lost 4 bases, the J end lost 1 base, and 14 bases lay between the germline ends. CDR3 size: 15 residues. CDR1 SEHNR and CDR2 FQNEAQ come from the germline V gene (reference sequence). The CDR3 is CASSYNAQGSYEQYF. The CDR3 region has the DNA TGTGCCAGCAGCTACAACGCCCAGGGGTCCTACGAGCAGTACTTC.

Only a few counts were recorded for this clone. The J gene is TRBJ1-5, the V gene TRBV4-1, with TRBD1 identical over 7 bases. Germline values: CDR1 MGHRA, CDR2 YSYEKL. This CDR3 region has 13 residues. V lost 6 bases and J lost 4; bases outside the gene matches: 3. The CDR3 nucleotides are TGCGCCAGCAGTCCAGGGGGTAATCAGCCCCAGCATTTT. Translating it yields CASSPGGNQPQHF.

This clone occurred a few times. The genes are TRBV19 and TRBJ2-1, with D hard to call. The CDR3 has 14 residues. Between the trimmed V and J ends, which lost 3 bases and 5 bases, there was a span of 11 bases. Germline V gene sequence: CDR1 LNHDA, CDR2 SQIVND (reference sequence). CDR3 sequence reads: CASSINHADNEQFF. The DNA of the CDR3 is TGTGCCAGTAGTATTAATCATGCGGACAATGAGCAGTTCTTC.

The chain employs TRBV7-9 and TRBJ2-1, with D perhaps matching TRBD2 (5 bases). The CDR3 has 12 residues. Germline CDR1 is SEHNR and CDR2 is FQNEAQ (reference sequence). V was cut by 11 bases and J by 10 bases, with 18 bases left in between. The CDR3: CASWTPASEQFF. The CDR3 DNA reads TGTGCCTCCTGGACTCCCGCGAGCGAGCAGTTCTTC.

The chain uses TRBV9 and TRBJ2-3, with no clear D. Germline CDR1 is SGDLS and CDR2 is YYNGEE. This CDR3 contains 12 residues. With 2 bases removed from V and 2 bases from J, the gap between germline ends came to 3 bases. The CDR3 sequence is CASSVATDTQYF. CDR3 DNA: TGTGCCAGCAGCGTCGCCACAGATACGCAGTATTTT.

This clone was counted between two and nine times. Germline and junction disagree at one end, which may indicate a read error. The chain links TRBV28 to TRBJ1-4; 7 bases align to TRBD1. This CDR3 is built from 11 residues. Germline V gene lookup returns CDR1 MDHEN and CDR2 SYDVKM. CDR3 sequence: CAGRGGEKLFF. The CDR3 bases are TGTGCCGGCAGGGGGGGTGAAAAACTGTTTTTT.

V is TRBV28 and J is TRBJ1-1; D gene uncertain. Germline CDR1 and CDR2: MDHEN and SYDVKM. V was pared by 2 bases and J by 8 bases, with 9 bases between. This CDR3 region has 12 residues. In DNA form, the CDR3 reads TGTGCCAGCAGTTTACGCCGGCTCGAAGCTTTCTTT. It specifies CASSLRRLEAFF.

This chain joins TRBV19 and TRBJ2-1, with a possible D match to TRBD1 (6 bases). The CDR3 is 14 residues long. The V end lost 4 bases, the J end lost 7 bases, and 14 bases lay between the germline ends. The germline CDR1 and CDR2 sequences are LNHDA and SQIVND (reference sequence). The CDR3 loop reads CASSNRDLRNEQFF. DNA of the CDR3: TGTGCCAGTAGTAACAGGGACCTTCGGAATGAGCAGTTCTTC.

The rearrangement joins TRBV7-9 to TRBJ1-5, with 7 positions matching TRBD1. From germline, CDR1 is SEHNR and CDR2 FQNEAQ (reference sequence). The CDR3 extends over 17 amino acids. Trimming took 3 bases from V and 3 from J; bases not matched to a gene: 11. DNA of the CDR3: TGTGCCAGCAGCTTCTACGCCACGACAGGGAACAATCAGCCCCAGCATTTT. This codes for CASSFYATTGNNQPQHF.